This TCR beta chain was captured in a study of chemoradiotherapy in HPV16-positive cancers. Clones were read by immunoSEQ multiplex PCR, and TCRdb kept only the in-frame ones, dropping some. The sample gives around 12,000 clones, 75% to 90% of which show up once; around a fifth is in the top ten. This clone occurred once. The TCR originated in a human donor with HPV-associated anogenital cancer. Sequencing was performed on blood, taken from a patient who underwent chemoradiotherapy.

The CDR3 spells CASSWGGLTNTGELFF. DNA of the CDR3: TGTGCCAGTAGTTGGGGCGGGCTAACCAACACCGGGGAGCTGTTTTTT. The chain carries TRBV19 and TRBJ2-2; tentatively, D is TRBD1 or TRBD2 (5 bases each). The CDR3 consists of 16 residues. CDR1 LNHDA and CDR2 SQIVND come from the germline V gene (reference sequence). The ends were cut back, 5 bases at V and 2 bases at J, with 15 bases in the middle.